Below, 23 T cell receptor beta chains from the same sample are listed, as sequenced in a study of identical twins (dated by TCRdb to about 2016). The library was built by means of 5' RACE. The data were produced on an Illumina HiSeq 2000. Through fastp at Q25 and MiXCR, TCRdb rebuilt clones from the public reads, retaining in-frame beta chains. Rows merge per CDR3 protein into single entries with the most common DNA and genes. The sample includes 450,000 to 650,000 distinct CDR3 sequences, with 12% to 15% observed a single time. Together, the top ten hold 0.35% to 0.45% of the sample. In addition, the sample was reused for a study of yellow fever vaccine responses in identical twins.

Material for sequencing was CD4+ T cells sorted from blood. These receptors all stem from a young woman in good health.

The V gene is TRBV11-2, the J gene TRBJ1-1, with 8 bases aligning to TRBD1. The CDR3 has 15 residues. Germline CDR1 SGHAT, CDR2 FQNNGV. The J segment lost 1 base and the V segment lost 4 bases, leaving 5 bases of the junction unmatched. CDR3 sequence reads: CASSSRTGSNTEAFF. The CDR3 DNA is TGTGCCAGCAGCTCCCGGACAGGGTCGAACACTGAAGCTTTCTTT. Combining the CDR3 with reference TRBV11-2 and TRBJ1-1 gives the whole variable domain EAGVAQSPRYKIIEKRQSVAFWCNPISGHATLYWYQQILGQGPKLLIQFQNNGVVDDSQLPKDRFSAERLKGVDSTLKIQPAKLEDSAVYLCASSSRTGSNTEAFFGQGTRLTVV.

This rearrangement joins TRBV2 to TRBJ2-7, with a possible D match to TRBD2 (6 bases). Germline V lookup: CDR1 SNHLY, CDR2 FYNNEI. The CDR3 spans 13 residues. The CDR3 DNA reads as TGTGCAGTTGGGCGGGGTGCCCTTCACGAGCAGTACGTC. The encoded protein is CAVGRGALHEQYV.

This rearrangement joins TRBV5-1 to TRBJ2-7, with 8 bases lining up with TRBD2. The germline gives CDR1 SGHRS, CDR2 YFSETQ. This CDR3 has 16 amino acids. Unmatched junction bases numbered 9, after V lost 2 bases and J lost 2 bases. The CDR3, as DNA: TGCGCCAGCAGCTTCCTCACTAGCGGCGCTACCTACGAGCAGTACTTC. Encoded protein: CASSFLTSGATYEQYF.

This clonotype was detected a few times. V and J are TRBV11-2 and TRBJ2-3; no definite D call. The CDR3 is 16 amino acids. CDR1 is SGHAT, CDR2 FQNNGV, per germline. V lost 0 bases, J lost 2 bases, and 12 bases lay in between. The DNA of the CDR3 is TGTGCCAGCAGCTTAGAGGGCGGCAGAGTCACAGATACGCAGTATTTT. This encodes CASSLEGGRVTDTQYF.

This clonotype occurred a few times. This rearrangement joins TRBV12-3 or TRBV12-4 to TRBJ1-4; 10 bases match TRBD1. CDR3 length: 14 residues. J gave up 8 bases and V 6 bases, and 6 bases lay outside the gene matches. Here the CDR3 DNA reads TGTGCCAGCAGCGCCGACAGGGGGCGAGAAAAACTGTTTTTT. It specifies CASSADRGREKLFF.

This clonotype was observed a few times. The chain is built from TRBV28 and TRBJ2-1; 9 bases fit TRBD2. The CDR3 spans 16 residues. Trimming cost V 2 bases and J 7 bases; bases outside gene matches: 9. Germline V gene lookup returns CDR1 MDHEN and CDR2 SYDVKM. DNA for the CDR3: TGTGCCAGCAGTTTACGGGGCGGGAGGGCGTCAAATGAGCAGTTCTTC. Protein product: CASSLRGGRASNEQFF.

The chain carries TRBV2 and TRBJ1-2; D is possibly TRBD1 (6 bases). Germline V CDR1 and CDR2: SNHLY, FYNNEI. The CDR3 loop spans 13 amino acids. The germline V and J ends were trimmed by 8 bases and 2 bases, with 12 bases remaining between them. CDR3 amino acids: CASRDTVNYGYTF. The DNA for the CDR3 is TGTGCCAGCCGGGACACGGTAAACTATGGCTACACCTTC.

This clonotype was seen more than once but under ten times. V and J are TRBV6-1 and TRBJ2-2; 7 nucleotides agree with TRBD2. The CDR3 runs 16 residues. Germline assignment: CDR1 MNHNS and CDR2 SASEGT. The V and J ends lost 5 bases and 0 bases, in that order; junction bases with no gene match: 6. CDR3 nucleotides: TGTGCCAGCAGTCCCCGGCTAGCGGCGAACACCGGGGAGCTGTTTTTT. Translated, it gives CASSPRLAANTGELFF.

This clonotype was counted a few times. The J gene is TRBJ1-1, the V gene TRBV5-1; D gene uncertain. The CDR3 has 17 amino acids. Per germline, CDR1 SGHRS and CDR2 YFSETQ. Trimming shortened V by 4 bases and J by 4 bases, and 23 bases separated the two germline ends. This CDR3 is CASSDRGMDGIGTEAFF. The DNA for the CDR3 is TGCGCCAGCAGCGATCGCGGGATGGACGGAATTGGCACTGAAGCTTTCTTT.

This clonotype was seen a handful of times. This rearrangement joins TRBV12-3 or TRBV12-4 to TRBJ2-5, with D perhaps being TRBD1 or TRBD2 (5 bases each). The CDR3 runs 17 residues. V lost 1 base and J 4 bases, leaving 19 bases between the germline ends. The CDR3 coding sequence is TGTGCCAGCAGTTTAGTAGGGTCAGGGACGTGGAGAGAGACCCAGTACTTC. Protein product: CASSLVGSGTWRETQYF.

The chain carries TRBV15 and TRBJ1-6; no firm D call. CDR1 is LNHNV, CDR2 YYDKDF, per germline (reference sequence). This CDR3 is 17 amino acids long. The V end lost 3 bases, the J end lost 0 bases, and 12 bases lay between the germline ends. Written as DNA, the CDR3 is TGTGCCACCAGCAGGGGCAGCCGCGGCTCCTATAATTCACCCCTCCACTTT. Translated: CATSRGSRGSYNSPLHF.

This clonotype showed up just a few times. V and J are TRBV18 and TRBJ2-3; D not resolved. The CDR3 spans 14 residues. Germline loops: CDR1 KGHSH, CDR2 LQKENI. The V end was cut by 3 bases, the J end by 7 bases, with 14 bases between. The CDR3 reads CASSPSTPAHTQYF. The CDR3 DNA is TGTGCCAGCTCACCTTCGACACCTGCCCATACGCAGTATTTT.

The chain links TRBV10-3 to TRBJ2-1; 8 positions match TRBD1. Germline values: CDR1 ENHRY, CDR2 SYGVKD. J gave up 6 bases and V 5 bases, and 6 bases lay outside the gene matches. The CDR3 runs 14 residues. The CDR3 DNA is TGTGCCATCAGTCCAGGGGGCCTTTTCAATGAGCAGTTCTTC. Translation: CAISPGGLFNEQFF.

The rearrangement links TRBV6-1 to TRBJ2-5; TRBD1 or TRBD2 may be the D gene (5 bases each). Looked up from germline, CDR1 is MNHNS and CDR2 is SASEGT. The CDR3 runs 15 residues. Deletions cut 6 bases from V and 2 bases from J, with 16 bases between. The CDR3 DNA sequence: TGTGCCAGCAGCCCTTTGGGGGTCACTCAAGAGACCCAGTACTTC. Protein product: CASSPLGVTQETQYF.

This chain links TRBV20-1 with TRBJ1-1, with 7 bases fitting TRBD1. The ends lost 5 bases at V and 0 bases at J; junction bases unmatched: 3. CDR3 length: 13 residues. Germline loops: CDR1 DFQATT, CDR2 SNEGSKA (reference sequence). CDR3 amino acids: CSAGQEMNTEAFF. The CDR3 bases are TGCAGTGCTGGACAGGAGATGAACACTGAAGCTTTCTTT.

The sample holds a few counts of this clonotype. The J gene is TRBJ2-1, the V gene TRBV12-3 or TRBV12-4; D perhaps matches TRBD1 (6 bases). The CDR3 loop spans 15 amino acids. V gave up 6 bases and J gave up 1 base, with 13 bases separating them. This CDR3 is CASRDSSTSYNEQFF. The CDR3 DNA follows: TGTGCCAGCAGGGACAGTTCTACTTCCTACAATGAGCAGTTCTTC.

The rearrangement links TRBV18 to TRBJ2-1; TRBD2 aligns across 10 bases. The trim removed 0 bases at V and 7 bases at J, leaving 3 bases unmatched. Germline CDR1 KGHSH, CDR2 LQKENI. This CDR3 spans 15 amino acids. The CDR3 nucleotides are TGTGCCAGCTCACCACCGCCTAGCGGGGGTAATGAGCAGTTCTTC. It specifies CASSPPPSGGNEQFF.

This clonotype was seen at least ten times. The genes are TRBV29-1 and TRBJ2-1; D unclear. The germline V and J ends were trimmed by 5 bases and 9 bases, with 11 bases remaining between them. CDR3 length: 11 residues. Germline values: CDR1 SQVTM, CDR2 ANQGSEA. The CDR3 region has the DNA TGCAGCGTTTGGCTACTGGGTGAGCAGTTCTTC. Its translation is CSVWLLGEQFF.

This chain links TRBV28 with TRBJ2-7; D unclear. This CDR3 comprises 12 residues. Germline V gene lookup returns CDR1 MDHEN and CDR2 SYDVKM. The germline V and J ends were trimmed by 5 bases and 4 bases, with 9 bases remaining between them. The CDR3 nucleotides read TGTGCCAGCAGTACCCGGAGATACGAGCAGTACTTC. Amino acids: CASSTRRYEQYF.

This rearrangement joins TRBV6-1 to TRBJ2-3, with D tentatively TRBD1 (6 bases). CDR1 and CDR2 from the germline V gene are MNHNS and SASEGT. Trimming cost V 5 bases and J 4 bases, with 16 bases left between them. The CDR3 totals 15 residues. The CDR3 reads CASSPDRSRADTQYF. Written as DNA, the CDR3 is TGTGCCAGCAGTCCCGACAGGAGTCGGGCAGATACGCAGTATTTT.

This clonotype came up a few times. The V gene is TRBV10-3, the J gene TRBJ1-2; D is unclear. The CDR3 sequence is 11 residues long. Germline-derived CDR1 and CDR2 are ENHRY and SYGVKD. Trimming removed 4 bases from V and 8 bases from J, with 8 bases in between. The CDR3 protein is CAISGGYGYTF. CDR3 sequence (DNA): TGTGCCATCAGTGGAGGGTACGGCTACACCTTC.

The chain joins TRBV24-1 to TRBJ2-3; D might be TRBD1 (5 bases). The CDR3 has 13 residues. The ends were cut back, 7 bases at V and 5 bases at J, with 12 bases in the middle. Germline CDR1 is KGHDR and CDR2 is SFDVKD. The CDR3 sequence: CATSPQGEDTQYF. For the CDR3, the DNA is TGTGCCACCAGCCCCCAGGGTGAAGATACGCAGTATTTT.

Note on this clonotype: Germline and junction disagree at one end, which may indicate a read error. V gene TRBV28 combines with J gene TRBJ2-3; 10 bases fit TRBD1. The length of the CDR3 is 15 residues. CDR1 is MDHEN, CDR2 SYDVKM, per germline. CDR3 sequence (DNA): TGTGCCAGCAGTATATGGACAGGGGGTACAGATACGCAGTATTTT. Translating gives CASSIWTGGTDTQYF.